These 31 T cell receptor beta chains were sequenced from one sample in a study of blood T cell repertoires in COVID-19. Clones were sequenced by immunoSEQ multiplex PCR, and TCRdb holds only the in-frame ones, with some missing. The sample has 250,000 to 300,000 clones; about four fifths are singletons. Sequenced: PBMCs or T cells enriched from blood (not recorded which). These receptors were obtained from a man aged 35-49 years who had been exposed to COVID-19.

The chain carries TRBV4-2 and TRBJ1-4; TRBD1 might be the D (5 bases). There are 16 residues in the CDR3. V dropped 0 bases and J dropped 2 bases, with 10 bases sitting between them. CDR1 and CDR2 (germline): LGHNA, YNFKEQ. CDR3 region: CASSQERGCTNEKLFF. CDR3 sequence (DNA): TGTGCCAGCAGCCAAGAAAGGGGCTGCACTAATGAAAAACTGTTTTTT.

J is TRBJ2-3 and V is TRBV29-1; 10 bases agree with TRBD1. The CDR3 has 15 amino acids. V was clipped by 5 bases and J by 1 base; unmatched bases: 6. The germline V gene has CDR1 SQVTM and CDR2 ANQGSEA. For the CDR3, the DNA is TGCAGCGTTACCCAAGGGACAGGGGGCACAGATACGCAGTATTTT. As protein: CSVTQGTGGTDTQYF.

This clone was seen once. The genes are TRBV24-1 and TRBJ1-2; possible D gene TRBD1, 5 bases. Germline V gives CDR1 KGHDR, CDR2 SFDVKD. V was cut by 3 bases and J by 2 bases, with 9 bases left in between. The CDR3 length is 14 residues. The CDR3 region has the DNA TGTGCCACCAGTGATCCTCGGGGGAACTATGGCTACACCTTC. Its translation: CATSDPRGNYGYTF.

The chain couples TRBV5-1 to TRBJ1-3; weak D call: TRBD1 (6 bases). V was pared by 7 bases and J by 6 bases, with 14 bases between. Germline-derived CDR1 and CDR2 are SGHRS and YFSETQ. This CDR3 has 13 residues. The chain's CDR3 is CASAPGDVNTIYF. The CDR3 bases are TGCGCCAGCGCACCAGGGGATGTAAACACCATATATTTT.

The chain uses TRBV2 and TRBJ2-7; TRBD2 aligns across 7 bases. This CDR3 is built from 16 residues. Germline lookup yields CDR1 SNHLY and CDR2 FYNNEI. Trimming took 6 bases from V and 4 from J; bases not matched to a gene: 15. CDR3 region: CASRLQHGRPRYEQYF. In DNA, the CDR3 is TGTGCCAGCAGGCTTCAACACGGGAGGCCAAGATACGAGCAGTACTTC.

This clone has only a few counts. V and J are TRBV14 and TRBJ1-6, with 7 bases matching TRBD1. The junction had 20 bases not matched to a gene; V was cut back by 8 bases and J by 7 bases. The germline V gene encodes CDR1 SGHDN and CDR2 FVKESK. The CDR3 spans 18 residues. CDR3 region: CASFPSAPGGIGNSPLHF. The CDR3 nucleotides read TGTGCCAGCTTCCCAAGCGCCCCAGGGGGTATAGGGAATTCACCCCTCCACTTT. The full variable domain, with the rest looked up from reference TRBV14 and TRBJ1-6, is EAGVTQFPSHSVIEKGQTVTLRCDPISGHDNLYWYRRVMGKEIKFLLHFVKESKQDESGMPNNRFLAERTGGTYSTLKVQPAELEDSGVYFCASFPSAPGGIGNSPLHFGNGTRLTVT.

The chain couples TRBV11-2 to TRBJ2-1; a possible D gene is TRBD2 (6 bases). V lost 5 bases, J lost 12 bases, and 29 bases lay in between. Germline assignment: CDR1 SGHAT and CDR2 FQNNGV. The CDR3 is made up of 17 amino acids. In nucleotides, the CDR3 is TGTGCCAGCAGCCCTAAGAACCTGGGACTCCTTGGGATGGGGCAGTTCTTC. Residues: CASSPKNLGLLGMGQFF.

The V call is TRBV11-2, the J call TRBJ2-3; D gene unclear. CDR3 length: 15 residues. CDR1 is SGHAT, CDR2 FQNNGV, per germline. With 7 bases removed from V and 2 bases from J, the gap between germline ends came to 16 bases. CDR3 DNA: TGTGCCAGCACCAAACTCGACACCACCACAGATACGCAGTATTTT. Translating gives CASTKLDTTTDTQYF.

In this sample, this clone turned up once. The chain combines TRBV9 with TRBJ2-3, with 14 nucleotides matching TRBD2. This CDR3 region has 20 residues. Germline trimming cut 3 bases from V and 2 bases from J; bases unmatched to any gene: 14. Per the germline V gene, CDR1 is SGDLS and CDR2 is YYNGEE. Here the CDR3 reads CASSAGTSGSTKKITDTQYF. In nucleotides, the CDR3 is TGTGCCAGCAGCGCCGGGACTAGCGGGAGTACAAAGAAAATCACAGATACGCAGTATTTT.

This clone was counted many times. This chain connects TRBV2 to TRBJ2-3; unclear D gene. CDR1 is SNHLY and CDR2 is FYNNEI in the germline V gene. V was pared by 7 bases and J by 4 bases, with 6 bases between. This CDR3 spans 11 amino acids. The CDR3 loop is CASIVSDTQYF. The CDR3 nucleotides read TGTGCCAGCATCGTGTCAGATACGCAGTATTTT. Using reference TRBV2 and TRBJ2-3 for the parts outside the CDR3, the full variable domain is EPEVTQTPSHQVTQMGQEVILRCVPISNHLYFYWYRQILGQKVEFLVSFYNNEISEKSEIFDDQFSVERPDGSNFTLKIRSTKLEDSAMYFCASIVSDTQYFGPGTRLTVL.

J is TRBJ2-2 and V is TRBV27; D perhaps matches TRBD1 (7 bases). V shed 7 bases and J shed 5 bases, with 29 bases lying between them. Germline assignment: CDR1 MNHEY and CDR2 SMNVEV (reference sequence). CDR3 size: 19 residues. The chain's CDR3 is CASKRGGGAQGGQTGELFF. The DNA of the CDR3 is TGTGCCAGCAAAAGAGGAGGGGGCGCTCAGGGCGGACAGACCGGGGAGCTGTTTTTT.

This chain uses TRBV5-1 with TRBJ2-3; 14 bases agree with TRBD2. Germline V gene lookup returns CDR1 SGHRS and CDR2 YFSETQ. After removal of 0 bases from V and 5 bases from J, the junction contained 14 bases not matched to a gene. This CDR3 contains 20 residues. This chain's CDR3 is CASSLGLMKGLAGAGDTQYF. The CDR3 DNA follows: TGCGCCAGCAGCTTGGGGTTAATGAAGGGACTAGCGGGAGCCGGAGATACGCAGTATTTT.

The V gene is TRBV11-2, the J gene TRBJ2-3; a weak D match, TRBD2 (5 bases). Germline CDR1 SGHAT, CDR2 FQNNGV. V was pared by 5 bases and J by 6 bases, with 12 bases between. The CDR3 length is 13 residues. CDR3 loop: CASSLWRWDTQYF. DNA for the CDR3: TGTGCCAGCAGCCTATGGAGGTGGGATACGCAGTATTTT.

This clone was picked up many times. This chain links TRBV7-3 with TRBJ2-7, with D possibly being TRBD1 (5 bases). This CDR3 is built from 13 residues. With 5 bases removed from V and 9 bases from J, the gap between germline ends came to 17 bases. Germline-derived CDR1 and CDR2 are SGHTA and FQGTGA. The CDR3, as DNA: TGTGCCAGCAGCCAGGACACGCTATCAGTGCAGTACTTC. Its protein product is CASSQDTLSVQYF.

The V and J genes are TRBV7-2 and TRBJ2-3, with D perhaps TRBD1 (6 bases). The germline CDR1 and CDR2 sequences are SGHTA and FQGNSA. The V end was cut by 2 bases, the J end by 4 bases, with 16 bases between. The CDR3 is 16 residues long. This CDR3 reads CASSLNLQGASDTQYF. The CDR3 DNA reads TGTGCCAGCAGCTTAAACCTACAGGGCGCGTCAGATACGCAGTATTTT.

The V gene is TRBV5-1, the J gene TRBJ2-2; 8 bases are shared with TRBD2. Losses at the gene ends were 0 bases for V and 7 bases for J; bases not matched to a gene: 5. Germline V gene sequence: CDR1 SGHRS, CDR2 YFSETQ. This CDR3 comprises 15 residues. In DNA form, the CDR3 reads TGCGCCAGCAGCTTGGTGGTTAGCGGGGTCGGGGAGCTGTTTTTT. Its translation: CASSLVVSGVGELFF.

This chain uses TRBV12-5 with TRBJ2-2; maybe TRBD2 (6 bases). V lost 5 bases, J lost 0 bases, and 22 bases lay in between. This CDR3 comprises 19 residues. The germline V gene encodes CDR1 LGHNT and CDR2 FRNRAP. The CDR3 protein is CASGQILRLEPTNTGELFF. In nucleotides, the CDR3 is TGTGCTAGTGGTCAAATTCTCCGACTAGAACCTACGAACACCGGGGAGCTGTTTTTT.

The gene calls are TRBV19 and TRBJ1-2; 7 bases are shared with TRBD1. This CDR3 is built from 15 residues. V shed 6 bases, J shed 0 bases, and the junction held 7 bases outside the gene matches. CDR1 and CDR2 from the germline V gene are LNHDA and SQIVND (reference sequence). CDR3 in DNA: TGTGCCAGTAGCGGAAACAGGGGCCCTAACTATGGCTACACCTTC. Amino acid sequence: CASSGNRGPNYGYTF.

V gene TRBV11-2 combines with J gene TRBJ1-1; 8 nucleotides match TRBD1. Trimming at V came to 5 bases and at J to 8 bases, leaving 7 bases not matched to a gene. This CDR3 region has 13 residues. Per the germline V gene, CDR1 is SGHAT and CDR2 is FQNNGV. In DNA, the CDR3 is TGTGCCAGCAGCAGACTCGGGACAGGAGAAGCTTTCTTT. Its protein is CASSRLGTGEAFF.

The rearrangement uses TRBV7-2 and TRBJ2-7; the match to TRBD2 covers 11 bases. CDR1 is SGHTA, CDR2 FQGNSA, per germline. The CDR3 covers 19 residues. With 0 bases clipped from V and 1 base from J, the junction kept 11 bases outside the gene matches. Here the CDR3 reads CASSLARRLAGGWSYEQYF. In DNA, the CDR3 is TGTGCCAGCAGCTTAGCGCGGCGTCTAGCGGGAGGATGGTCCTACGAGCAGTACTTC.

This rearrangement joins TRBV21-1 to TRBJ2-1; the table assigns TRBD2, which was not confirmed against the DNA. TRBV21-1 is a recognized pseudogene. This CDR3 has 20 amino acids. CDR3 nucleotides: TGTGCCAGCAGCAAAGAGGGGATAGCTAGCGGGAGTTTGACCTACAATGAGCAGTTCTTC. Translated, it gives CASSKEGIASGSLTYNEQFF.

The CDR3, as DNA: TGTGCCAGTAGTCCGGGTGGTGGCTACCAAGAGACCCAGTACTTC. Translating it yields CASSPGGGYQETQYF. V and J are TRBV19 and TRBJ2-5, with D unclear. Germline CDR1 reads LNHDA; CDR2 reads SQIVND (reference sequence). This CDR3 comprises 15 residues. V lost 5 bases, J lost 0 bases, and 13 bases lay in between.

The V call is TRBV5-5, the J call TRBJ2-2; 9 bases are shared with TRBD1. The CDR3 runs 15 residues. Germline trimming cut 4 bases from V and 7 bases from J; bases unmatched to any gene: 8. CDR1 is SGHKS and CDR2 is YYEKEE in the germline V gene (reference sequence). The CDR3 DNA is TGTGCCAGCAGCCCCTGGACAGGGGACGGCGGGGAGCTGTTTTTT. This codes for CASSPWTGDGGELFF.

The rearrangement joins TRBV11-2 to TRBJ2-7; D may be TRBD2 (5 bases). CDR1 and CDR2 (germline): SGHAT, FQNNGV. V lost 2 bases, J lost 0 bases, and 14 bases lay in between. This CDR3 contains 16 residues. The CDR3, as DNA: TGTGCCAGCAGCTTAATGGCGGACTTTAGCTCCTACGAGCAGTACTTC. Amino acids: CASSLMADFSSYEQYF.

The CDR3 is CATSDPSGSSTDTQYF. The DNA of the CDR3 is TGTGCCACCAGTGACCCCAGCGGGAGTTCCACAGATACGCAGTATTTT. The V gene is TRBV24-1, the J gene TRBJ2-3; TRBD2 agrees at 8 bases. Germline V gives CDR1 KGHDR, CDR2 SFDVKD. The CDR3 has 16 residues. V shed 4 bases, J shed 2 bases, and the junction held 7 bases outside the gene matches.

On this clone itself: Compared with germline, one end of the junction differs, possibly owing to a read error. V usage is TRBV24-1 and J usage is TRBJ2-2; TRBD1 agrees at 10 bases. CDR1 and CDR2 from the germline V gene are KGHDR and SFDVKD. The length of the CDR3 is 16 residues. The CDR3 here is CAASDGTGVNTGELFF. The CDR3 DNA sequence: TGTGCCGCCAGTGACGGGACAGGGGTTAACACCGGGGAGCTGTTTTTT.

The V call is TRBV5-6, the J call TRBJ1-2; D is uncertain. Germline CDR1 and CDR2: SGHDT and YYEEEE. This CDR3 comprises 13 residues. Trimming pared 0 bases from V and 1 base from J, leaving 4 bases between. This CDR3 reads CASSLDSNYGYTF. The CDR3 DNA reads as TGTGCCAGCAGCTTGGACAGTAACTATGGCTACACCTTC.

This chain connects TRBV11-2 to TRBJ1-5; 11 bases are shared with TRBD1. V lost 3 bases to trimming and J lost 6 bases; unmatched junction nucleotides: 13. CDR3 length equals 18 residues. CDR1 is SGHAT, CDR2 FQNNGV, per germline. CDR3 sequence: CASSFSSGTGGSSQPQHF. Here the CDR3 DNA reads TGTGCCAGCAGCTTCTCATCCGGGACAGGGGGAAGTAGTCAGCCCCAGCATTTT.

J is TRBJ2-1 and V is TRBV14; D is unresolved. This CDR3 has 14 residues. Germline CDR1 and CDR2: SGHDN and FVKESK. V was clipped by 4 bases and J by 6 bases, with 13 bases between them. CDR3 amino acids: CASSPRLVSNEQFF. The CDR3 DNA reads as TGTGCCAGCAGCCCCCGGCTAGTGAGCAATGAGCAGTTCTTC. Using reference TRBV14 and TRBJ2-1 for the parts outside the CDR3, the full variable domain is EAGVTQFPSHSVIEKGQTVTLRCDPISGHDNLYWYRRVMGKEIKFLLHFVKESKQDESGMPNNRFLAERTGGTYSTLKVQPAELEDSGVYFCASSPRLVSNEQFFGPGTRLTVL.

This chain uses TRBV6-5 with TRBJ1-3; possibly TRBD1 for D (6 bases). The germline V gene encodes CDR1 MNHEY and CDR2 SVGAGI. The CDR3 runs to 15 residues. V gave up 2 bases and J gave up 3 bases, with 11 bases separating them. CDR3 nucleotide sequence: TGTGCCAGCAGTTACGGGGGGGGCGTTGGAAACACCATATATTTT. This translates into CASSYGGGVGNTIYF.

This clone is a singleton in its sample. This rearrangement joins TRBV20-1 to TRBJ2-5, with D possibly matching TRBD2 (6 bases). The CDR3 covers 15 residues. The V end lost 3 bases, the J end lost 4 bases, and 18 bases lay between the germline ends. CDR1 is DFQATT, CDR2 SNEGSKA, per germline (reference sequence). CDR3 region: CSASPSEGWSETQYF. The CDR3 DNA is TGCAGTGCTAGTCCTTCGGAGGGGTGGTCAGAGACCCAGTACTTC.